This T cell receptor beta chain was sequenced for a study of human T cells and chemical hapten exposure. This clonotype was counted a few times. What it recognizes is unknown. TCRdb independently ran MiXCR on the RACE reads; one entry per CDR3 protein. The sample consists of nearly 350,000 distinct CDR3 sequences, around 7% of them appearing once. Trimming removed 2 bases at V and 5 bases at J, with 21 bases between. CDR1 and CDR2 from the germline V gene are MNHEY and SMNVEV (reference sequence). The CDR3 runs 17 residues. The time point is: patch test 1, 2 weeks after DPC sensitization. Treatment: therapeutic diphenylcyclopropenone sensitization with weekly scalp DPC. Study observations and caveats: Following DPC sensitization, TCRs present above 1 in 1000 frequency showed no change. Controls formed significantly fewer large CDR3 similarity clusters than expanded TCRs did.

The source was whole blood, collected in connection with sensitization to the hapten diphenylcyclopropenone (DPC). The receptor was isolated from a woman under 30 with alopecia areata. Some clones in this sample may be carry-over from other donors' samples. The chain has TRBV27 and TRBJ2-5; possibly TRBD2 for D (6 bases). The CDR3 sequence: CASSLHRCGENGETQYF. The CDR3, as DNA: TGTGCCAGCAGTTTACATCGGTGCGGGGAAAACGGTGAGACCCAGTACTTC.